This T cell receptor beta chain was found in a study of T cell repertoires in cytomegalovirus infection (dated by TCRdb to between 2018 and 2021). Notes on the research overall: The HLA type of each donor mattered for the analysis, because public TCR beta signatures pointed to carriage of CMV infection along with the matching HLA type. Beyond this particular receptor, the publication reports: In both this cohort and an independent roughly 330-donor cohort, the cumulative frequency of public TCR beta family members distinguished carriers of CMV infection plus the relevant HLA type. The ex vivo response was dominated by HLA-C-restricted CMV-specific TCR beta clonotypes, which also provided the single most frequent clonotype in two of eight donors.

CDR1 and CDR2 are read off the germline V gene (reference sequence) as MNHEY and SMNVEV. V gives up 3 bases and J gives up 0 bases, and the segment between their germline ends measures 9 bases. The cysteine opens and the phenylalanine closes a CDR3 of 15 amino acids. Here the CDR3 DNA is all that survives: 45 bases in frame from base 1. Sequencer: Illumina HiSeq 1500. TCRdb reworked the public reads: Q25 trimming with fastp, MiXCR clone assembly, productive beta chains retained. CDR3 protein sequences are deduplicated, and each keeps its most common genes and DNA. The table for this sample lists about 490,000 distinct CDR3 sequences; more than 15% of them were counted only once. The ten largest make up approximately 24% of the sample. A word on this clonotype: Its antigen remains undetermined. No per-base quality is available; no much larger clone lies one base away.

Sequencing was performed on CD8+ T cells from PBMCs. The V and J segments used are TRBV27 and TRBJ1-5; no confident D gene assignment can be made. The TCR comes from a human donor in good health (CMV status not recorded). Some clones in this sample may be carry-over from other donors' samples. The DNA sequence is given as TGTGCCAGCAGTTTCGGCACTGATAGCAATCAGCCCCAGCATTTT. The encoded protein is CASSFGTDSNQPQHF.